This T cell receptor (beta chain) was retrieved from a study of cytomegalovirus exposure and HLA in healthy donors. Whole-study context: Among around 200 million T cells, an earlier analysis found 117 million unique TCR beta sequences. General study points: DRB1 had the most TCR associations and HLA-C the fewest, a later analysis found, with rates varying by HLA locus. Altogether, about 160 TCR beta chains were recorded as cytomegalovirus-associated.

13 Jbeta primers and 60 Vbeta primers were used for the PCR. Sequencing used immunoSEQ multiplex PCR; TCRdb keeps in-frame clones, though not all of them. The sample contains 250,000 to 350,000 clones, roughly 80% of which appear only once. CDR3 length: 17 amino acids. V was shortened by 8 bases and J by 0 bases, with 22 bases between the two germline ends. The germline V gene has CDR1 SEHNR and CDR2 FQNEAQ (reference sequence). Worth noting for this clone: What it binds is unknown.

Samples came from healthy bone marrow donors. Material: PBMCs. This receptor was obtained from a girl aged 2-10 years in good health and CMV-seronegative. The rearrangement joins TRBV7-9 to TRBJ1-1, with D perhaps TRBD1 (5 bases). The CDR3 DNA sequence: TGTGCCAGCGGCCAGGGCAGGCGAAGGGATCTGAACACTGAAGCTTTCTTT. This gives the protein CASGQGRRRDLNTEAFF.